These 26 T cell receptor beta chains came from one sample sequenced in a study of T cells in Graves' hyperthyroidism and ophthalmopathy. TCR beta CDR3 regions were amplified from RNA. The HTBI primer set drove a first-round RT-PCR of the TCR CDR3. Each CDR3 protein is one row after TCRdb ran MiXCR on the multiplex PCR reads. In the table there are about 52,000 distinct CDR3 sequences, approximately 48% of which are singletons. Sequencing was carried out using blood. These receptors were taken from a woman aged 45-65 years with Graves' ophthalmopathy.

This clonotype was observed many times. The chain uses TRBV6-5 and TRBJ1-2; D might be TRBD1 (5 bases). Germline CDR1 and CDR2: MNHEY and SVGAGI. Trimming removed 1 base at V and 4 bases at J, with 16 bases between. This CDR3 is 16 amino acids long. CDR3 sequence (DNA): TGTGCCAGCAGTTACTATCGGGACCCAACCCCCTATGGCTACACCTTC. This codes for CASSYYRDPTPYGYTF.

This clonotype was detected many times. A much larger clone lies one base from this, so it may be a read error. The V gene is TRBV9, the J gene TRBJ2-7, with D maybe TRBD2 (6 bases). The CDR3 totals 13 residues. Trimming left V 3 bases short and J 2 bases short, with 9 bases between. Per germline, CDR1 SGDLS and CDR2 YYNGEE. CDR3 amino acids: CASSGRGAYEQYF. Written as DNA, the CDR3 is TGTGCCAGCAGCGGGAGGGGAGCCTACGAGCAGTACTTC.

This clonotype was found once. V and J are TRBV19 and TRBJ2-7; possible D gene TRBD1, 6 bases. The CDR3 covers 14 residues. Germline CDR1 and CDR2: LNHDA and SQIVND (reference sequence). Trimming removed 4 bases at V and 4 bases at J, with 14 bases between. DNA of the CDR3: TGTGCCAGTAGTAATGCGGCAGGGGAATACGAGCAGTACTTC. It codes for CASSNAAGEYEQYF.

This clonotype has a count of ten or more. The chain joins TRBV7-9 to TRBJ2-1; 9 bases match TRBD2. V trimming: 5 bases; J trimming: 8 bases; junction bases outside the gene matches: 16. Germline V lookup: CDR1 SEHNR, CDR2 FQNEAQ (reference sequence). This CDR3 spans 17 amino acids. The CDR3 DNA reads TGTGCCAGCAGCCTCCTCGAGCGGCGGGGGGGCCAGGATGAGCAGTTCTTC. This encodes CASSLLERRGGQDEQFF.

The J gene is TRBJ1-2, the V gene TRBV5-1, with a possible D match to TRBD1 (5 bases). V lost 0 bases and J lost 7, with 13 bases in between. From germline, CDR1 is SGHRS and CDR2 YFSETQ. There are 14 residues in the CDR3. The CDR3 nucleotides read TGCGCCAGCAGCTTGGACAGCGGGACGACTGGCTACACCTTC. Residues: CASSLDSGTTGYTF. Complete variable domain (other parts from reference TRBV5-1 and TRBJ1-2): KAGVTQTPRYLIKTRGQQVTLSCSPISGHRSVSWYQQTPGQGLQFLFEYFSETQRNKGNFPGRFSGRQFSNSRSEMNVSTLELGDSALYLCASSLDSGTTGYTFGSGTRLTVV.

The chain employs TRBV7-2 and TRBJ2-2, with D maybe TRBD1 (7 bases). The CDR3 sequence is 14 residues long. CDR1 SGHTA and CDR2 FQGNSA come from the germline V gene. V lost 6 bases and J lost 5, with 13 bases in between. The CDR3 bases are TGTGCCAGCAGTTCTCAGGGGGGTACCGGGGAGCTGTTTTTT. Its protein product is CASSSQGGTGELFF.

There are a few counts of this clonotype. The chain combines TRBV7-3 with TRBJ2-7; TRBD1 is a possible D gene (6 bases). The V end was cut by 0 bases, the J end by 12 bases, with 18 bases between. In germline, CDR1 is SGHTA, CDR2 FQGTGA. The CDR3 extends over 14 amino acids. The CDR3 DNA follows: TGTGCCAGCAGCTTAACGAGGTGGGGGCGACAGCGGTACTTC. Encoded protein: CASSLTRWGRQRYF.

This clonotype occurred many times. The chain employs TRBV20-1 and TRBJ1-2; TRBD1 matches 8 bases. Losses at the gene ends were 1 base for V and 6 bases for J; bases not matched to a gene: 7. Germline V gene sequence: CDR1 DFQATT, CDR2 SNEGSKA (reference sequence). The CDR3 contains 14 residues. Here the CDR3 reads CSARATTGVDGYTF. DNA of the CDR3: TGCAGTGCTAGAGCCACGACAGGGGTGGATGGCTACACCTTC.

This clonotype was found many times. V usage is TRBV7-9 and J usage is TRBJ2-5; 11 nucleotides align to TRBD2. CDR1 is SEHNR and CDR2 is FQNEAQ in the germline V gene (reference sequence). The CDR3 has 15 residues. After removal of 3 bases from V and 2 bases from J, the junction contained 2 bases not matched to a gene. CDR3 region: CASSLGLAAQETQYF. The CDR3 nucleotides are TGTGCCAGCAGCTTGGGACTAGCGGCGCAAGAGACCCAGTACTTC.

As regards this clonotype: This may be a read error: a much more frequent sequence differs by one nucleotide. This chain connects TRBV6-5 to TRBJ1-1, with no clear D. Germline V gene lookup returns CDR1 MNHEY and CDR2 SVGAGI. This CDR3 spans 12 amino acids. The germline V and J ends were trimmed by 7 bases and 3 bases, with 9 bases remaining between them. Written as DNA, the CDR3 is TGTGCCAGCATAGGGCTTGACACTGAAGCTTTCTTT. This encodes CASIGLDTEAFF.

In the case of this clonotype: A junction end diverges from the germline sequence, so it may reflect a read error. The chain uses TRBV19 and TRBJ2-5, with 7 bases matching TRBD1. CDR3 size: 13 residues. Germline CDR1 reads LNHDA; CDR2 reads SQIVND (reference sequence). The CDR3 is CAGSTGTQETQHF. The DNA of the CDR3 is TGTGCCGGTTCGACAGGGACCCAAGAGACCCAGCACTTC.

Many counts were recorded for this clonotype. The chain links TRBV5-5 to TRBJ2-5, with TRBD2 matching 7 bases. This CDR3 contains 15 residues. Germline CDR1 reads SGHKS; CDR2 reads YYEKEE (reference sequence). After removal of 4 bases from V and 4 bases from J, the junction contained 10 bases not matched to a gene. CDR3 sequence: CASSPGVAGGETQYF. In nucleotides, the CDR3 is TGTGCCAGCAGCCCCGGGGTAGCGGGTGGAGAGACCCAGTACTTC. Drawing the rest from reference TRBV5-5 and TRBJ2-5, the complete variable domain is DAGVTQSPTHLIKTRGQQVTLRCSPISGHKSVSWYQQVLGQGPQFIFQYYEKEERGRGNFPDRFSARQFPNYSSELNVNALLLGDSALYLCASSPGVAGGETQYFGPGTRLLVL.

This clonotype was seen at least ten times. One junction end does not reproduce the germline sequence, and a read error may be involved. The rearrangement joins TRBV2 to TRBJ1-3; D might be TRBD1 (5 bases). Germline assignment: CDR1 SNHLY and CDR2 FYNNEI. The CDR3 has 14 residues. The CDR3 sequence: CASSYQGAGDTIYF. CDR3 nucleotide sequence: TGTGCCAGCAGTTATCAGGGTGCTGGAGACACCATATATTTT.

This clonotype occurred many times. V usage is TRBV11-2 and J usage is TRBJ2-2, with D possibly called TRBD1 or TRBD2 (5 bases each). The V gene lost 0 bases and the J gene lost 10 bases, with 21 bases spanning the gap. The CDR3 consists of 17 residues. Germline V gene data show CDR1 as SGHAT and CDR2 as FQNNGV. DNA for the CDR3: TGTGCCAGCAGCTTAGAATTAAGTTCGGCTCGGGACGAGGAGCTGTTTTTT. Its protein product is CASSLELSSARDEELFF.

V gene TRBV20-1 combines with J gene TRBJ2-5; maybe TRBD2 (5 bases). V was cut by 3 bases and J by 9 bases, with 17 bases left in between. This CDR3 is 13 amino acids long. CDR1 is DFQATT, CDR2 SNEGSKA, per germline (reference sequence). CDR3 nucleotides: TGCAGTGCTAGGGAGGTGATGGATCAGCCCCAGTACTTC. This codes for CSAREVMDQPQYF.

This clonotype has a single count. A read error is likely, as this CDR3 ends without the conserved phenylalanine or tryptophan. The chain links TRBV7-2 to TRBJ2-1, with 7 bases identical to TRBD2. The J call is uncertain, as TRBJ2-7 better fits the DNA end. Germline lookup yields CDR1 SGHTA and CDR2 FQGNSA. The CDR3 totals 15 residues. The CDR3: CASSLGGGLYNEQYL. The CDR3, as DNA: TGTGCCAGCAGCTTAGGCGGGGGTTTATACAATGAGCAGTACCTC.

The chain joins TRBV7-9 to TRBJ1-5; 7 nucleotides agree with TRBD1. The germline gives CDR1 SEHNR, CDR2 FQNEAQ (reference sequence). The CDR3 is 13 residues long. With 4 bases clipped from V and 11 bases from J, the junction kept 8 bases outside the gene matches. The CDR3 nucleotides read TGTGCCAGCAGCTCGGGACAGAGGAAGACCCAGCATTTT. Amino acid sequence: CASSSGQRKTQHF.

This clonotype showed up many times. The rearrangement uses TRBV19 and TRBJ1-5; 8 nucleotides line up with TRBD1. The length of the CDR3 is 15 residues. Looked up from germline, CDR1 is LNHDA and CDR2 is SQIVND (reference sequence). V was clipped by 6 bases and J by 1 base; unmatched bases: 5. CDR3 protein: CASSRTGSSNQPQHF. The CDR3 region has the DNA TGTGCCAGTAGCAGGACAGGGAGCAGCAATCAGCCCCAGCATTTT. Supplemented by reference TRBV19 and TRBJ1-5, the full variable domain reads DGGITQSPKYLFRKEGQNVTLSCEQNLNHDAMYWYRQDPGQGLRLIYYSQIVNDFQKGDIAEGYSVSREKKESFPLTVTSAQKNPTAFYLCASSRTGSSNQPQHFGDGTRLSIL.

On this clonotype itself: This may be a read error: a much more frequent sequence differs by one nucleotide. This chain links TRBV6-1 with TRBJ2-2; 9 bases fit TRBD2. The CDR3 totals 16 residues. Looked up from germline, CDR1 is MNHNS and CDR2 is SASEGT. V was pared by 6 bases and J by 4 bases, with 9 bases of the junction left unmatched. As DNA, the CDR3 is TGTGCCAGCAGCAGACTAGCGGCACAGAGCACCGGGGAGCTGTTTTTT. Translated, it gives CASSRLAAQSTGELFF.

This clonotype came up a few times. A much larger clone differs from this one at a single base, so this may be a read error. The rearrangement joins TRBV11-2 to TRBJ2-7; no firm D call. Per germline, CDR1 SGHAT and CDR2 FQNNGV. V shed 2 bases and J shed 2 bases, with 10 bases lying between them. The CDR3 extends over 14 amino acids. The CDR3 protein is CASSLNSNAYEQYF. In nucleotides, the CDR3 is TGTGCCAGCAGCTTAAACAGTAACGCCTACGAGCAGTACTTC.

Turning to this clonotype: At one boundary the junction diverges from the germline segment, which might be a read error. The V gene is TRBV5-1, the J gene TRBJ1-2; D perhaps matches TRBD1 (6 bases). Germline CDR1 SGHRS, CDR2 YFSETQ. The CDR3 covers 16 residues. CDR3 coding DNA: TGCGCCGGCAGCTTGGACACCGGGACAAGTAAGGGTGGCTACACCTTC. Protein: CAGSLDTGTSKGGYTF.

This clonotype has a count of ten or more. This chain uses TRBV7-6 with TRBJ2-7, with 7 bases that match TRBD1. This CDR3 spans 15 amino acids. Germline V gives CDR1 SGHVS, CDR2 FNYEAQ. The ends lost 5 bases at V and 3 bases at J; junction bases unmatched: 10. The CDR3 bases are TGTGCCAGCAGCCCCAGGGGGAGCGACAACTACGAGCAGTACTTC. This codes for CASSPRGSDNYEQYF. Full variable domain (outside the CDR3, taken from reference TRBV7-6 and TRBJ2-7): GAGVSQSPRYKVTKRGQDVALRCDPISGHVSLYWYRQALGQGPEFLTYFNYEAQQDKSGLPNDRFSAERPEGSISTLTIQRTEQRDSAMYRCASSPRGSDNYEQYFGPGTRLTVT.

This clonotype appeared many times. The chain has TRBV20-1 and TRBJ2-3; 10 bases map to TRBD2. This CDR3 has 17 amino acids. V was pared by 6 bases and J by 1 base, with 13 bases of the junction left unmatched. CDR1 and CDR2 from the germline V gene are DFQATT and SNEGSKA (reference sequence). In nucleotides, the CDR3 is TGCAGTGCCCCGAAACCACCTAGCGGGGGTCGCACAGATACGCAGTATTTT. Its protein product is CSAPKPPSGGRTDTQYF.

The chain uses TRBV7-2 and TRBJ2-7, with 8 bases matching TRBD1. In germline, CDR1 is SGHTA, CDR2 FQGNSA. With 5 bases clipped from V and 0 bases from J, the junction kept 6 bases outside the gene matches. The CDR3 is 15 residues long. CDR3 region: CASSIWTGSSYEQYF. In DNA, the CDR3 is TGTGCCAGCAGCATATGGACAGGGAGCTCCTACGAGCAGTACTTC.

Relative to its sample, this clonotype is medium-sized. This chain uses TRBV15 with TRBJ2-3; no reliable D call. Per germline, CDR1 LNHNV and CDR2 YYDKDF (reference sequence). V lost 1 base to trimming and J lost 2 bases, with 4 bases between them. The CDR3 sequence is 13 residues long. This chain's CDR3 is CATSRGLTDTQYF. CDR3 nucleotide sequence: TGTGCCACCAGCAGAGGGCTCACAGATACGCAGTATTTT.

The table lists this clonotype with many counts. The chain links TRBV6-1 to TRBJ1-3; the D is unclear. Trimming removed 4 bases from V and 0 bases from J, with 13 bases in between. The CDR3 totals 16 residues. Germline CDR1 MNHNS, CDR2 SASEGT. CDR3 region: CASSVRKPNSGNTIYF. For the CDR3, the DNA is TGTGCCAGCAGTGTTCGCAAACCGAACTCTGGAAACACCATATATTTT.